Sequencing of this T cell receptor beta chain was carried out in a study of T cell responses to AZD1222 COVID-19 vaccine. General study points: Repertoires were sampled only after the peak T cell response. The study reported that nearly half of spike-specific TCRs target unmutated variant regions. White British ancestry dominated among donors, who included more females, and clonal diversity was possibly underestimated. Once two AZD1222 doses were given, Spike-specific TCR breadth and depth went up.

Some clones are missing from TCRdb's copy, which holds only in-frame ones; the method was immunoSEQ multiplex PCR. The data show 110,000 or so clones, around 87% seen once. There are 15 residues in the CDR3. The V segment lost 6 bases and the J segment 7 bases; nucleotides outside the gene matches: 7. Germline assignment: CDR1 SEHNR and CDR2 FQNEAQ (reference sequence). Note on this clone: Its cognate antigen is unknown.

The TCR was taken from an adult who received the AZD1222 COVID-19 vaccine. The chain employs TRBV7-9 and TRBJ2-1, with 12 bases that match TRBD2. The input for sequencing was peripheral blood, taken 28 days after the second AZD1222 dose. The CDR3 loop is CASRPTSGRWNEQFF. Here the CDR3 DNA reads TGTGCCAGCAGACCAACTAGCGGGAGGTGGAATGAGCAGTTCTTC.